This T cell receptor beta chain was obtained from a study of blood T cell repertoires in COVID-19. Study details: Researchers got acute and convalescent COVID-19 samples from the United States, Italy and Spain.

The CDR3 is made up of 16 amino acids. Germline V gene lookup returns CDR1 KGHDR and CDR2 SFDVKD. The ends were cut back, 7 bases at V and 6 bases at J, with 22 bases in the middle. As processed by the authors: Scientists estimated how many nucleated cells there were by amplifying reference gene primers. The repertoire was sequenced with immunoSEQ multiplex PCR; TCRdb's copy has only in-frame clones and lacks some. V, J and clone size derive from that table, while D and trimming were established from the DNA sequence. The sample has tens of thousands of clones; 65% to 90% are singletons. The source material was peripheral blood. The chain carries TRBV24-1 and TRBJ2-3; tentatively, D is TRBD1 (6 bases). The sequence derives from a man between 50 and 59 years old with active COVID-19. The CDR3 region is CATSPGRQGRGDTQYF. The CDR3 nucleotides read TGTGCCACCAGCCCCGGGCGGCAGGGGCGCGGGGATACGCAGTATTTT.